A selection of T cell receptor beta chains follows, all from one sample in a study of technical replicates of blood from several donors. TCRdb's copy holds only in-frame clones and misses some; the assay was immunoSEQ multiplex PCR. The top ten hold 0.22% of the sample, which has about 100,000 clones, 90% to 96% seen once. Sequencing was performed on T cells isolated from PBMCs. All receptors come from a human donor in good health. Both conserved end residues are part of each CDR3. A D gene is named only where the DNA matches it firmly. The size of a clone is reported for some rows only, either as once, few or many, or as a class for expanded clones.

CDR3 | DNA | size | J | D | V
CSVEHRGGSYEQYF | TGCAGCGTTGAACACAGGGGGGGTTCCTACGAGCAGTACTTC | NA | TRBJ2-7 | NA | TRBV29-1
CASSNPGLSHEQYF | TGTGCCAGCAGCAACCCGGGACTAAGCCACGAGCAGTACTTC | NA | TRBJ2-7 | TRBD2 | TRBV27
CASTTVDRAGNTIYF | TGTGCCAGCACGACCGTAGACAGGGCAGGAAACACCATATATTTT | NA | TRBJ1-3 | TRBD1 | TRBV5-6
CASSSGGKLFF | TGTGCCAGCAGCTCCGGTGGAAAACTGTTTTTT | NA | TRBJ1-4 | NA | TRBV7-6
CASSSLVGGQGSPLHF | TGTGCCAGCAGTTCCTTAGTAGGGGGCCAGGGGTCACCCCTCCACTTT | NA | TRBJ1-6 | TRBD1 | TRBV6-6
CASSSLERDSYEQYF | TGTGCCAGCAGCTCTTTAGAGCGGGACTCCTACGAGCAGTACTTC | NA | TRBJ2-7 | TRBD2 | TRBV5-6
CASSQVSLFRTRASYEQYF | TGCGCCAGCAGCCAAGTTTCTCTTTTCCGGACTAGGGCTTCCTACGAGCAGTACTTC | once | TRBJ2-7 | TRBD2 | TRBV4-1
CASSPARWVRPTYGTQYF | TGTGCCAGCAGCCCCGCACGGTGGGTTCGACCGACTTATGGGACCCAGTACTTC | NA | TRBJ2-5 | NA | TRBV14
CASRTGLAGVFTGELFF | TGCGCCAGCAGGACCGGACTAGCGGGGGTTTTCACCGGGGAGCTGTTTTTT | NA | TRBJ2-2 | TRBD2 | TRBV4-1
CASSDRVHEQYF | TGTGCCAGCTCTGACAGGGTCCACGAGCAGTACTTC | NA | TRBJ2-7 | TRBD1 | TRBV11-3
CASRRTGAEQYF | TGCGCCAGCAGACGGACAGGGGCCGAGCAGTACTTC | NA | TRBJ2-7 | TRBD1 | TRBV5-1
CASSPRPGDNEQYF | TGTGCCAGTAGTCCCAGACCGGGAGATAACGAGCAGTACTTC | once | TRBJ2-7 | NA | TRBV19
CASSYLPEGQGTHEQYF | TGCGCCAGCAGCTATCTTCCCGAAGGACAGGGAACACACGAGCAGTACTTC | NA | TRBJ2-7 | TRBD1 | TRBV5-1
CASSSYGVWGHYGGYTF | TGTGCCAGCAGCTCCTATGGGGTTTGGGGACACTACGGCGGCTACACCTTC | NA | TRBJ1-2 | NA | TRBV7-6
CASSLKKGTAYNEQFF | TGTGCCAGCAGCTTAAAAAAAGGGACTGCCTACAATGAGCAGTTCTTC | NA | TRBJ2-1 | NA | TRBV7-2
CASSQQGISYNEQFF | TGTGCCAGCAGTCAACAGGGGATCTCCTACAATGAGCAGTTCTTC | NA | TRBJ2-1 | TRBD1 | TRBV6-5
CASSSIQGMSYEQYF | TGTGCCAGCAGTTCCATACAGGGGATGTCCTACGAGCAGTACTTC | NA | TRBJ2-7 | TRBD1 | TRBV6-5
CASRRDGAGGPDTQYF | TGTGCCAGCAGGAGGGACGGGGCGGGAGGGCCAGATACGCAGTATTTT | NA | TRBJ2-3 | TRBD2 | TRBV2
CASSPVSYSEQFF | TGTGCCAGCAGCCCGGTTAGCTATTCTGAGCAGTTCTTC | once | TRBJ2-1 | NA | TRBV2
CASSSTTGDTEAFF | TGTGCCAGCAGCTCCACGACAGGGGACACTGAAGCTTTCTTT | NA | TRBJ1-1 | TRBD1 | TRBV7-9
CASSWTSGFYNEQFF | TGTGCCAGCAGTTGGACTAGCGGGTTCTACAATGAGCAGTTCTTC | NA | TRBJ2-1 | TRBD2 | TRBV28
CASSKREPYEKLFF | TGTGCCAGCAGCAAAAGGGAGCCATATGAAAAACTGTTTTTT | NA | TRBJ1-4 | NA | TRBV21-1
CASSPPGGQTHFYEQYF | TGTGCCAGCAGTCCACCAGGGGGCCAAACCCACTTTTACGAGCAGTACTTC | NA | TRBJ2-7 | TRBD1 | TRBV28
CASSIDLWGSRTFTGELFF | TGTGCCAGTAGTATAGATCTATGGGGCTCTCGTACGTTCACCGGGGAGCTGTTTTTT | NA | TRBJ2-2 | NA | TRBV19
CASSQETGDEAFF | TGCGCCAGCAGCCAAGAAACAGGGGATGAAGCTTTCTTT | NA | TRBJ1-1 | TRBD1 | TRBV4-1
CASSSLPLMTGGNEKLFF | TGTGCCAGCTCATCCCTTCCCCTAATGACAGGGGGGAATGAAAAACTGTTTTTT | once | TRBJ1-4 | TRBD1 | TRBV18
CASSDWGTTGDEQYF | TGTGCCAGCAGTGATTGGGGCACAACGGGGGACGAGCAGTACTTC | NA | TRBJ2-7 | NA | TRBV2